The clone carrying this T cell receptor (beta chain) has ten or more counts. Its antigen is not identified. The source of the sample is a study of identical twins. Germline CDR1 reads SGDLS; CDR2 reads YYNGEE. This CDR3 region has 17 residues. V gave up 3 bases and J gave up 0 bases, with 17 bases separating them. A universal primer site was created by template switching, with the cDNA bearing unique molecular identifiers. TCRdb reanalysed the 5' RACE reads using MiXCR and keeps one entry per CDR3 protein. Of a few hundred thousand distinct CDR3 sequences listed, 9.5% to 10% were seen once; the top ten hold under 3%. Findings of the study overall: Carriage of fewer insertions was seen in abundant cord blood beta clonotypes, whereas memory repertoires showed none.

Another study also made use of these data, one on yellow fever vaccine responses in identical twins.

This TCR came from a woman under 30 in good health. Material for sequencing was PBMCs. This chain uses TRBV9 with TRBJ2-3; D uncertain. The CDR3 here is CASSAPAQFSSTDTQYF. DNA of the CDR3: TGTGCCAGCAGCGCCCCGGCCCAGTTTTCCAGCACAGATACGCAGTATTTT. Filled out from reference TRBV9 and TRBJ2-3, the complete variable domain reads DSGVTQTPKHLITATGQRVTLRCSPRSGDLSVYWYQQSLDQGLQFLIQYYNGEERAKGNILERFSAQQFPDLHSELNLSSLELGDSALYFCASSAPAQFSSTDTQYFGPGTRLTVL.